In this sample, the clone carrying this T cell receptor (beta chain) turned up a few times. These data originate in a study of blood T cells in healthy people across ages. The CDR3 covers 13 residues. V lost 4 bases, J lost 5 bases, and 10 bases lay in between. CDR1 MGHRA and CDR2 YSYEKL come from the germline V gene. Sample-barcoded 5' priming and a J-beta primer mix drove a second PCR of roughly 6 to 12 cycles. Every cDNA was tagged by a template-switch adaptor with 12 random nucleotides. Each sample provided no less than 2.5 million CDR3-containing paired-end reads. One entry per CDR3 protein, called by TCRdb with MiXCR from the 5' RACE reads. The sample records 1.5 million to 2 million distinct CDR3 sequences, about 50% being singletons. Donors gave around 10 milliliters of peripheral blood apiece. Total RNA amounts of at least 5 micrograms were extracted per sample.

The clonotype comes from a woman aged 40 to 55 in good health. Material for sequencing was blood. V and J are TRBV4-1 and TRBJ2-3; D is uncertain. CDR3 nucleotide sequence: TGCGCCAGCAGCCCCGCGACCGGAGATACGCAGTATTTT. Translating it yields CASSPATGDTQYF.